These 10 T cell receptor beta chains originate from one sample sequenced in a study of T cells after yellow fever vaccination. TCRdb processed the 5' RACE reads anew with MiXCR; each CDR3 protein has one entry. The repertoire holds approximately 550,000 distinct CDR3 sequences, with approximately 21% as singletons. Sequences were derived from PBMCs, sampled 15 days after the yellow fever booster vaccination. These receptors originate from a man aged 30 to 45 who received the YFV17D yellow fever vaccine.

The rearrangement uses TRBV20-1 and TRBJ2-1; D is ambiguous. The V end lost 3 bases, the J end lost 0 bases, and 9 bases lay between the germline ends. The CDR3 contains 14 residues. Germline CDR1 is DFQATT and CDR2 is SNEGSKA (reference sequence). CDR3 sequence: CSASDQSSYNEQFF. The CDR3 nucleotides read TGCAGTGCTAGCGATCAAAGCTCCTACAATGAGCAGTTCTTC.

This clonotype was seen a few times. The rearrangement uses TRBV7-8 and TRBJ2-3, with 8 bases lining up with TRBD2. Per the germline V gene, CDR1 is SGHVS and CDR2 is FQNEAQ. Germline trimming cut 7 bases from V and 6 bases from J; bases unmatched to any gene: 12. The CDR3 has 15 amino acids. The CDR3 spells CASKRWTSPRDTQYF. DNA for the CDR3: TGTGCCAGCAAAAGATGGACTAGCCCTCGGGATACGCAGTATTTT.

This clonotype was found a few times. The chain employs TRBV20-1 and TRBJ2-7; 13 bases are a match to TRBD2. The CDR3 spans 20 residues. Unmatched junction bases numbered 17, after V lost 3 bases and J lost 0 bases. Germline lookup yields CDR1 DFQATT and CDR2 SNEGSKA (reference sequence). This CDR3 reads CSASPGQGLAGAVFSYEQYF. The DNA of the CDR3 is TGCAGTGCTAGTCCAGGACAAGGACTAGCGGGAGCAGTTTTCTCCTACGAGCAGTACTTC.

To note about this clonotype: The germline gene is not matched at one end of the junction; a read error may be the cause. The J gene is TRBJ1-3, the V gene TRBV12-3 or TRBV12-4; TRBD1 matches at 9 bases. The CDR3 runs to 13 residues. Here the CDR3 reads CASIQTGGNTIYF. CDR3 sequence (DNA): TGTGCCAGCATTCAGACAGGGGGAAATACCATATATTTT.

The CDR3 region is CASSFPSNEQFF. The CDR3 DNA reads TGTGCCAGCAGCTTTCCTTCTAATGAGCAGTTCTTC. The chain links TRBV11-2 to TRBJ2-1; D remains unclear. This CDR3 is built from 12 residues. Germline V CDR1 and CDR2: SGHAT, FQNNGV. Trimming cost V 3 bases and J 7 bases, with 7 bases left between them.

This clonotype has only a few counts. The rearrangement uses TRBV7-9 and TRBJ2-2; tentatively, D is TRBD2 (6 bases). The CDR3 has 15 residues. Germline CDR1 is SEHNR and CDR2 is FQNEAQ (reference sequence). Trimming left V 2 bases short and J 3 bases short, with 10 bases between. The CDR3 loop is CASSLREQHTGELFF. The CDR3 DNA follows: TGTGCCAGCAGCTTACGGGAGCAACACACCGGGGAGCTGTTTTTT.

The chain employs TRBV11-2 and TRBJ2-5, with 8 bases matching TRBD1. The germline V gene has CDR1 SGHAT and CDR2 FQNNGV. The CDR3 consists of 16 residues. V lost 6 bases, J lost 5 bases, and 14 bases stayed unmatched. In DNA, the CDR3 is TGTGCCAGCAGTTTCGTCCGGCAGGGGGCAGGGGAGACCCAGTACTTC. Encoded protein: CASSFVRQGAGETQYF.

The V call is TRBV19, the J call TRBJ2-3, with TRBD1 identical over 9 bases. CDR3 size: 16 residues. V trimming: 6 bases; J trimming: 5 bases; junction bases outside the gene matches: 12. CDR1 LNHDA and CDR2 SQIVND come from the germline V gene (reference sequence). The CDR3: CASSPGTGLLGDTQYF. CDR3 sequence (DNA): TGTGCCAGTAGCCCCGGGACAGGGTTATTGGGAGATACGCAGTATTTT.

The CDR3, as DNA: TGTGCCAGCAGCCAAGGGCAGACGAACACTGAAGCTTTCTTT. Protein product: CASSQGQTNTEAFF. The rearrangement links TRBV3-1 to TRBJ1-1; D is unclear. The germline V gene has CDR1 LGHDT and CDR2 YNNKEL (reference sequence). The CDR3 totals 14 residues. V lost 1 base and J lost 1, with 7 bases in between.

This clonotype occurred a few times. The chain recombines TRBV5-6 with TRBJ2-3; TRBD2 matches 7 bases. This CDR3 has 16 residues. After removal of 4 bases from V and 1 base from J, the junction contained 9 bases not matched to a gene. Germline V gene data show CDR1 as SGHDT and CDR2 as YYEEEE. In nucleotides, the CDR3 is TGTGCCAGCAGCCTTCCGCGGGAGTTGGGCACAGATACGCAGTATTTT. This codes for CASSLPRELGTDTQYF.